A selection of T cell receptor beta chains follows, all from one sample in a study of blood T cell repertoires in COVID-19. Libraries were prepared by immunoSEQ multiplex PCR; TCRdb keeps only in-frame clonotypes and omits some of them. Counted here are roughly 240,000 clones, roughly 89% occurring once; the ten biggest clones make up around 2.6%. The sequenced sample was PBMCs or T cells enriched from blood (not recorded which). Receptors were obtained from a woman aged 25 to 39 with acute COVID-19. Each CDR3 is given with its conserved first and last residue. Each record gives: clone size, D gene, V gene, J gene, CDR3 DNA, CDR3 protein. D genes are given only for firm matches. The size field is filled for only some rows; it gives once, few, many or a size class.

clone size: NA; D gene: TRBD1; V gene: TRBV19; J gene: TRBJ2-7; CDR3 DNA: TGTGCCAGTAGTATGGGACAGACTACCTACGAGCAGTACTTC; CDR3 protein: CASSMGQTTYEQYF
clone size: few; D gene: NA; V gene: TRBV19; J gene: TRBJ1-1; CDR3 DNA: TGTGCCAGTAGCCTGTCAGGAAACACTGAAGCTTTCTTT; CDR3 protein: CASSLSGNTEAFF
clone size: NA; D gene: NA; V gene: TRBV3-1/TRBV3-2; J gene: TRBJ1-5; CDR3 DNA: TGTGCCAGCACCCTTTTTAAACAGGGTTCTCAGCCCCAGCATTTT; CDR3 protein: CASTLFKQGSQPQHF
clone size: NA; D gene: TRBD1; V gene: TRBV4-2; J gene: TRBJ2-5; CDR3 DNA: TGTGCCAGCAGGCCGAAACAGGGGGCCGTAGAGACCCAGTACTTC; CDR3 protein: CASRPKQGAVETQYF
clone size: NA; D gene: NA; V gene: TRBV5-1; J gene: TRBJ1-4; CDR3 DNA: TGCGCCAGCAGCTTGGACCAGGGAGGGGTTGAAAAACTGTTTTTT; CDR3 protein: CASSLDQGGVEKLFF
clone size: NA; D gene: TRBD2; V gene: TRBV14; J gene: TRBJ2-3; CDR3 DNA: TGTGCCAGCAGCCTGTATAGCGGGCGAAGCACAGATACGCAGTATTTT; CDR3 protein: CASSLYSGRSTDTQYF
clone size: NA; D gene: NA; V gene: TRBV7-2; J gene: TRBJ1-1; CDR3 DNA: TGTGCCAGCAGCTTTTATCGGACTAACACTGAAGCTTTCTTT; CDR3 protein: CASSFYRTNTEAFF
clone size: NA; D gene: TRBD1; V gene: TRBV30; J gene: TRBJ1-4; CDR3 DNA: TGTGCCTGGAGTGGTCAGGGGGGTGAAAAACTGTTTTTT; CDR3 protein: CAWSGQGGEKLFF
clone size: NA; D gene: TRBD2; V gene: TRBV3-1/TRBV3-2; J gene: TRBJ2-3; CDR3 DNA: TGTGCCAGCACCCGGGGGGCCGAGCGGGGGACTTACACAGATACGCAGTATTTT; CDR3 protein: CASTRGAERGTYTDTQYF
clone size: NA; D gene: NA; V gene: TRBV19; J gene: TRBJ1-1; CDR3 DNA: TGTGCCAGTAGATTGACAGCGAACACTGAAGCTTTCTTT; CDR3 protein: CASRLTANTEAFF
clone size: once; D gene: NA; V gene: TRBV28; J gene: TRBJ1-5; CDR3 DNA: TGTGCCAGCAGTTTTGCGGTGCTTAGCAATCAGCCCCAGCATTTT; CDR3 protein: CASSFAVLSNQPQHF
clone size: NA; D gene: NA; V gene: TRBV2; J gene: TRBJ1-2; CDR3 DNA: TGTGCCGGGGGAGGGGGTAACTATGGCTACACCTTC; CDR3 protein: CAGGGGNYGYTF
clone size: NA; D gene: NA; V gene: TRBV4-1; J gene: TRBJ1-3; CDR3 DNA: TGCGCCAGCAGCCAAGATCCGTACTCCCTCTCTGGAAACACCATATATTTT; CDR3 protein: CASSQDPYSLSGNTIYF
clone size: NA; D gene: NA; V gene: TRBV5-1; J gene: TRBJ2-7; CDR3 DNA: TGCGCCAGCAGGAGGTCCCCTAGCTCCTACGAGCAGTACTTC; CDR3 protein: CASRRSPSSYEQYF
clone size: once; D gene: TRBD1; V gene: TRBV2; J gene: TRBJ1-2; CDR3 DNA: TGTGCCAGCAGTGGAGAGACAGGGTCTGGCTACACCTTC; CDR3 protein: CASSGETGSGYTF
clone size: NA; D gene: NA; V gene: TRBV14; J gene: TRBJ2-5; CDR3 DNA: TGTGCCAGCAGCCAAGTCCCCACAGGGAATTATAGGACCCAGTACTTC; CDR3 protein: CASSQVPTGNYRTQYF
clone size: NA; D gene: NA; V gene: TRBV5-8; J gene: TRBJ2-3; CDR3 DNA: TGTGTCAAAGACTCCACCCTGGGCACAGATACGCAGTATTTT; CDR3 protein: CVKDSTLGTDTQYF
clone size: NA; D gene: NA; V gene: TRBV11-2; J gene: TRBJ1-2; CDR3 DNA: TGTGCCAGCAGTCCAGGGGAAAACTATGGCTACACCTTC; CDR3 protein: CASSPGENYGYTF
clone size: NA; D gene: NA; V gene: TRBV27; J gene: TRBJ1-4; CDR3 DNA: TGTGCCAGCGCAAGAAGGGGGAAGGGACCTGAAAAACTGTTTTTT; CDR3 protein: CASARRGKGPEKLFF
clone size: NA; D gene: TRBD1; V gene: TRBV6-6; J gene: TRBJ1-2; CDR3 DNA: TGTGCCAGCAGTTCCTTCGGACAGGCTAACTATGGCTACACCTTC; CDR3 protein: CASSSFGQANYGYTF
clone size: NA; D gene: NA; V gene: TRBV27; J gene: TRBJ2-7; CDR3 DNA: TGTGCCAGCAGCTGGAGGGGCTCCTACGAGCAGTACTTC; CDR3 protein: CASSWRGSYEQYF
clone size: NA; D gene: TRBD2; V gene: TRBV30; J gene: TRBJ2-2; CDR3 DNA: TGTGCCTGGAGTTTAATAGCGGGGGGGCCCATCGGGGAGCTGTTTTTT; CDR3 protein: CAWSLIAGGPIGELFF
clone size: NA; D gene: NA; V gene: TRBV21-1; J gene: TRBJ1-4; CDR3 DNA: TGTGCCAGCACCGCATCCGGGACAGGCGTTTCCCGAAATGAAAAACTGTTTTTT; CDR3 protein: CASTASGTGVSRNEKLFF
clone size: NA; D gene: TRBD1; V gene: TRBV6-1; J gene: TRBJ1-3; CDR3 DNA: TGTGCCAGCAGTGTACAGGGGTATGAGTCTGGAAACACCATATATTTT; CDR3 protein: CASSVQGYESGNTIYF
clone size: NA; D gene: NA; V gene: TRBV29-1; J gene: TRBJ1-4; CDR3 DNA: TGCAGCGTCGAGTCTCCGACTACGAGGGAAAAACTGTTTTTT; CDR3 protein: CSVESPTTREKLFF
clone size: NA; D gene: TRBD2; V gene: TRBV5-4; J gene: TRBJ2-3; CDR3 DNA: TGTGCCAGCAGCTTCCGGCGGGGGGGCTCTAGCACAGATACGCAGTATTTT; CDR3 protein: CASSFRRGGSSTDTQYF
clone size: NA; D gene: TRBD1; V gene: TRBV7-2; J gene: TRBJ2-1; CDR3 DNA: TGTGCCAGCACCTACCCCCCGGGACAGGGCTACAATGAGCAGTTCTTC; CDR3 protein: CASTYPPGQGYNEQFF
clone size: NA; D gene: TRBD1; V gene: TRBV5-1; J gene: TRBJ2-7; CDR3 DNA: TGCGCCAGCAGCCCTCGGACAGGGAGCTACGAGCAGTACTTC; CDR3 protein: CASSPRTGSYEQYF
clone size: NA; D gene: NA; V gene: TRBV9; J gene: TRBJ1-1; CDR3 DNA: TGTGCCAGCAGCGTAGCCACAGGGAACACTGAAGCTTTCTTT; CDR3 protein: CASSVATGNTEAFF
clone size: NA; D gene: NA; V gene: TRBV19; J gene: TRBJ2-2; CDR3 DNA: TGTGCCAGTAGCGTTACTACCGGGGAGCTGTTTTTT; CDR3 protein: CASSVTTGELFF
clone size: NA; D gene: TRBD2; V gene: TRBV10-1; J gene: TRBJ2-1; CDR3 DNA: TGCGCCAGCAGTGAGTTACTAGCGGGGGCCTACAATGAGCAGTTCTTC; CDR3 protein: CASSELLAGAYNEQFF
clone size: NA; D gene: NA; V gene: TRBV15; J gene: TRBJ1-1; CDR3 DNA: TGTGCCACCAGTGCAGGTATGGACACTGAAGCTTTCTTT; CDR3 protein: CATSAGMDTEAFF
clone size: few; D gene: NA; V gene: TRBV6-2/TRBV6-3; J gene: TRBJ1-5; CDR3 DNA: TGTGCCAGCAGTTACGGGGGGAGGGGCAATCAGCCCCAGCATTTT; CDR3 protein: CASSYGGRGNQPQHF
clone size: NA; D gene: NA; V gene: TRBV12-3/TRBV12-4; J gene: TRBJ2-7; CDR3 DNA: TGTGCCAGCAGTATAAGACTAGCCTACGAGCAGTACTTC; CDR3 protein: CASSIRLAYEQYF
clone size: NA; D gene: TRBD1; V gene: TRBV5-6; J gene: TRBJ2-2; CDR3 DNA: TGTGCCAGCAGATACACCGGGACAGGGATCACCGGGGAGCTGTTTTTT; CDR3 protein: CASRYTGTGITGELFF
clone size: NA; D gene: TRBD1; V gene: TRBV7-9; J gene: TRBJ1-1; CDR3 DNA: TGTGCCAGCAGCGCGACAGGGCCTGAAGCTTTCTTT; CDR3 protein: CASSATGPEAFF
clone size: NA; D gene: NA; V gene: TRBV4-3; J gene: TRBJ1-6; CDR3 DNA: TGCGCCAGCAGCCAAGATTGGAGCTCCTATAATTCACCCCTCCACTTT; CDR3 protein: CASSQDWSSYNSPLHF
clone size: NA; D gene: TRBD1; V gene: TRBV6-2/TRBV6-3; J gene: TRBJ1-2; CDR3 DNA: TGTGCCAGCAGTAACCCTCTGACAGGGGTTGGCTATGGCTACACCTTC; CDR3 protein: CASSNPLTGVGYGYTF
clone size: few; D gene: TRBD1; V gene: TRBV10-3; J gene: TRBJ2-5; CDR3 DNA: TGTGCCATCAGCGGCTACCTGACAGGGGGCGGCGAAGGACTGGAGACCCAGTACTTC; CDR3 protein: CAISGYLTGGGEGLETQYF
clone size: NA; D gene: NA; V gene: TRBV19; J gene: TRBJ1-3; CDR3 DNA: TGTGCCAGTAGTATTGGTCGGGGCTCTGGAAACACCATATATTTT; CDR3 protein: CASSIGRGSGNTIYF
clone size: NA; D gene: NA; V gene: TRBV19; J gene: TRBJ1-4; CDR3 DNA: TGTGCCAGTAGTCCCAGGCGACAGGCTAATGAAAAACTGTTTTTT; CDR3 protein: CASSPRRQANEKLFF
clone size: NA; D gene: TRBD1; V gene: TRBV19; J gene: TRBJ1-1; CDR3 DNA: TGTGCCAGTAATGCGCCGGGACAGGGACGTCTGAACACTGAAGCTTTCTTT; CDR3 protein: CASNAPGQGRLNTEAFF
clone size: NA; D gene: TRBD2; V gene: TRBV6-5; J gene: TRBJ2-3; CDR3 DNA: TGTGCCAGCGTAGTCGGGGGAGGGTACACAGATACGCAGTATTTT; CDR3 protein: CASVVGGGYTDTQYF
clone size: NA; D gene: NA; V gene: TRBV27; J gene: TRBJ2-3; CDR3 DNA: TGTGCCAGCAGAGCCTTCTTGGGCACAGATACGCAGTATTTT; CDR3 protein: CASRAFLGTDTQYF
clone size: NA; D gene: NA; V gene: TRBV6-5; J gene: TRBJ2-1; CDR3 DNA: TGTGCCAGCAGCCCCGACTGGTCCACCAACAATGAGCAGTTCTTC; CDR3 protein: CASSPDWSTNNEQFF
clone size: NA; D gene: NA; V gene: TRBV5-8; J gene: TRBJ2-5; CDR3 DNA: TGTGCCAGCAGCCTTGACAGAAACCAAGAGACCCAGTACTTC; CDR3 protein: CASSLDRNQETQYF